The rows below give T cell receptor beta chains drawn from one sample of a study of regulatory T cells in long-lasting Graves disease. TCRdb redid the calling of the multiplex PCR reads with MiXCR, one entry per CDR3 protein. The sample lists approximately 400,000 distinct CDR3 sequences; 15% to 18% were seen once. The source material was peripheral blood mononuclear cells (PBMCs), sampled at new diagnosis, from a patient treated with antithyroid drugs. The source of these receptors is a female donor with Graves disease. Each CDR3 is given with its conserved first and last residue. D genes are given only for firm matches. For some rows the clone size is stated as once, few or many, or as a class when expanded; others skip it.

d_call j_call v_call clone_size cdr3_nt cdr3_aa
- TRBJ2-4 TRBV5-4 many TGTGCCAGCAGCTTCGCTAGTGGCAGGACGATAGCCAAAAACATTCAGTACTTC CASSFASGRTIAKNIQYF
- TRBJ1-1 TRBV7-9 many TGTGCCAGCAGCGCTGGGGGCGGGATGAACACTGAAGCTTTCTTT CASSAGGGMNTEAFF
- TRBJ2-7 TRBV12-3/TRBV12-4 few TGTGCCAGCACCCCGGGACTGGAGACCTACGAGCAGTACTTC CASTPGLETYEQYF
- TRBJ1-1 TRBV20-1 many TGCAGTGCTAGGGGGGGTTCGGGCACTGAAGCTTTCTTT CSARGGSGTEAFF
- TRBJ2-3 TRBV5-1 many TGCGCCAGCAGCTTGGCCGAAGGCCCCCCAGATACGCAGTATTTT CASSLAEGPPDTQYF
- TRBJ2-3 TRBV27 many TGTGCCAGCAGTCCGGACAGGAGGGCAGATACGCAGTATTTT CASSPDRRADTQYF
- TRBJ2-1 TRBV4-1 - TGCGCCAGCAGCCAAAGCGCGTTGGAGCAGTTCTTC CASSQSALEQFF
- TRBJ1-5 TRBV28 many TGTGCCAGCAGTGGACCAAGCCGACCTAGCAATCAGCCCCAGCATTTT CASSGPSRPSNQPQHF
- TRBJ1-4 TRBV25-1 few TGTGCCAGCTCCTATAAGGAAAAACTGTTTTTT CASSYKEKLFF
- TRBJ2-7 TRBV2 many TGTGCCAGCAGTGGGGGGCTAGCTCTGACCTACGAGCAGTACTTC CASSGGLALTYEQYF
- TRBJ2-7 TRBV28 many TGTGCCAGCAGTTCAATCCAGGGCGCCCAATACGAGCAGTACTTC CASSSIQGAQYEQYF
- TRBJ1-3 TRBV5-4 - TGTGCCAGCAGCACGGGACCGACTTCTGGAAACACCATATATTTT CASSTGPTSGNTIYF
TRBD1 TRBJ1-2 TRBV28 many TGTGCCAGCAGATTTGTTGGGGACAGAGATGGCTACACCTTC CASRFVGDRDGYTF
- TRBJ2-2 TRBV7-3 many TGTGCCAGCAGCTTGAGGCTCGGTCAGGGAGGCGGGGAGCTGTTTTTT CASSLRLGQGGGELFF
- TRBJ2-1 TRBV19 few TGTGCCAGCGATATGGGCTACAATGAGCAGTTCTTC CASDMGYNEQFF
- TRBJ2-1 TRBV3-1 - TGTGCCAGCAGCCAAGGGGGCGGGTACAATGAGCAGTTCTTC CASSQGGGYNEQFF
- TRBJ2-1 TRBV6-2/TRBV6-3 many TGTGCCAGCAGTTACTCTCCAGGGTTGCCCAATGAGCAGTTCTTC CASSYSPGLPNEQFF
- TRBJ2-1 TRBV5-4 few TGTGCCAGCAGCTTGGTGGCACCGAACAATGAGCAGTTCTTC CASSLVAPNNEQFF
- TRBJ1-2 TRBV2 many TGTGCCAGCACCGTCGAAGGTTATGGCTACACCTTC CASTVEGYGYTF
TRBD2 TRBJ2-3 TRBV2 many TGTGCCAGCAGTGATCCGGGACTAGTGGTCGCAGATACGCAGTATTTT CASSDPGLVVADTQYF
- TRBJ1-1 TRBV28 many TGTGCCAGCAGTTTGTTGGGCAGGTGGGCTGAAGCTTTCTTT CASSLLGRWAEAFF
- TRBJ1-5 TRBV12-3/TRBV12-4 many TGTGCCAGCAGTCAGGGTGCTTATCAGCCCCAGCATTTT CASSQGAYQPQHF
- TRBJ2-5 TRBV6-1 many TGTGCCAGCAGTGAATTTACTGGCAGAGAAGAGACCCAGTACTTC CASSEFTGREETQYF
TRBD1 TRBJ1-1 TRBV10-1 many TGCGCCAGCAGTGAGGATCCGGGACAGGGTACGGAAAAAGCTTTCTTT CASSEDPGQGTEKAFF
- TRBJ2-7 TRBV13 - TGTGCCAGCAGACTATCCGTTGGGGCCTCTCTCTCCTACGAGCAGTACTTC CASRLSVGASLSYEQYF
- TRBJ2-1 TRBV28 - TGTGCCAGCAGTTTCCCCGCGGAGATATACAATGAGCAGTTCTTC CASSFPAEIYNEQFF
- TRBJ2-4 TRBV12-3/TRBV12-4 many TGTGCCAGCAGTTTTGGCACAGAAAACATTCAGTACTTC CASSFGTENIQYF
- TRBJ1-1 TRBV18 many TGTGCCAGCTCACAAGGGACGGTGAACACTGAAGCTTTCTTT CASSQGTVNTEAFF
- TRBJ2-2 TRBV29-1 - TGCAGCGTTGAGGGCCAGAACACCGGGGAGCTGTTTTTT CSVEGQNTGELFF
- TRBJ2-2 TRBV10-3 few TGTGCCATCAGTGAGCCCACAGGGATCCCTGCTCACACCGGGGAGCTGTTTTTT CAISEPTGIPAHTGELFF
TRBD1 TRBJ1-3 TRBV3-1 many TGTGCCAGCAGCCCCCCAGGGACAGTCTCTGGAAACACCATATATTTT CASSPPGTVSGNTIYF
TRBD2 TRBJ2-3 TRBV13 many TGTGCCAGCAGCAGTAGGGGTAGCGGGGGAAGCACAGATACGCAGTATTTT CASSSRGSGGSTDTQYF
- TRBJ1-1 TRBV10-2 many TGCGCCAGCACCCTAGACCGACCCGACACTGAAGCTTTCTTT CASTLDRPDTEAFF
- TRBJ1-1 TRBV6-1 many TGTGCCAGCAGTATAAACCCAGGGGACACTGAAGCTTTCTTT CASSINPGDTEAFF
- TRBJ1-5 TRBV6-1 many TGTGCCAGCAGTGAAGGGGGCCGAGAGCCCCAGCATTTT CASSEGGREPQHF
- TRBJ1-1 TRBV4-2 once TGTGCCAGCAGCCAAGTTGGGAACGGGAGCACTGAAGCTTTCTTT CASSQVGNGSTEAFF
- TRBJ1-1 TRBV27 - TGTGCCAGCAGTAACGACAGGCTAAACACTGAAGCTTTCTTT CASSNDRLNTEAFF
- TRBJ2-5 TRBV6-1 once TGTGCCAGCACACAGCAAGAGACCCAGTACTTC CASTQQETQYF
- TRBJ2-3 TRBV7-9 many TGTGCCAGCAAACGGGGTAGCGCCACAGATACGCAGTATTTT CASKRGSATDTQYF
- TRBJ1-2 TRBV12-3/TRBV12-4 many TGTGCCAGCAGTCCTATCCTGACAAAGAAAGGCTACACCTTC CASSPILTKKGYTF
- TRBJ1-5 TRBV12-3/TRBV12-4 many TGTGCCAGCAGGAGAGGACAGAATCAGCCCCAGCATTTT CASRRGQNQPQHF
- TRBJ1-1 TRBV28 many TGTGCCAGCAGTCTACGGGCGGGAACTGAAGCTTTCTTT CASSLRAGTEAFF
- TRBJ1-1 TRBV11-1 many TGTGCCAGCAGCTTAATTCTTTTTGGGAACACTGAAGCTTTCTTT CASSLILFGNTEAFF
- TRBJ2-1 TRBV19 - TGTGCCAGCACCAGGAGGGCCAGCTACAATGAGCAGTTCTTC CASTRRASYNEQFF
- TRBJ1-1 TRBV11-2 - TGTGCCAGCAGCGTACCACAGAGGGCCACTGAAGCTTTCTTT CASSVPQRATEAFF
- TRBJ2-1 TRBV19 - TGTGCCAGTAGTATAGGTTCTGATTCCTACAATGAGCAGTTCTTC CASSIGSDSYNEQFF
TRBD2 TRBJ2-1 TRBV7-3 many TGTGCCAGCAGCTTAAAAGCGGGGGAGAATGAGCAGTTCTTC CASSLKAGENEQFF
- TRBJ1-5 TRBV2 - TGTGCCAGCAAGTCCAGCTATAGCAATCAGCCCCAGCATTTT CASKSSYSNQPQHF
TRBD1 TRBJ1-3 TRBV7-2 - TGTGCCAGCAGCCCGAGAGGGACAGGGGGTGGAAACACCATATATTTT CASSPRGTGGGNTIYF
- TRBJ1-2 TRBV19 - TGTGCCAGTAGTATTCGCCCAGGGAACAGCTTCAACTATGGCTACACCTTC CASSIRPGNSFNYGYTF
- TRBJ2-4 TRBV6-1 many TGTGCCAGCACCAGGGGAGCCAAAAACATTCAGTACTTC CASTRGAKNIQYF